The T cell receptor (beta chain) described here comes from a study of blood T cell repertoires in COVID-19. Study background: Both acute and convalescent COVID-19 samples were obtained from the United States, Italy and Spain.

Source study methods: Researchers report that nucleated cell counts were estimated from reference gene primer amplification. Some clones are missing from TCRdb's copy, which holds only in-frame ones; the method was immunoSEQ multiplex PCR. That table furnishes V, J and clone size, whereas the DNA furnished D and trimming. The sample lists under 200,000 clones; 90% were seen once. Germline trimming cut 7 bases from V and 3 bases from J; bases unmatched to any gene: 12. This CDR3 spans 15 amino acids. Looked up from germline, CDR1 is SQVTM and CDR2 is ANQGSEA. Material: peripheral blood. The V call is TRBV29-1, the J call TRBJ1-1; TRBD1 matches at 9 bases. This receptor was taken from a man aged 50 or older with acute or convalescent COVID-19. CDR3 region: CSALSGQGVDTEAFF. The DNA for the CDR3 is TGCAGCGCCCTATCGGGACAGGGAGTGGACACTGAAGCTTTCTTT.